This T cell receptor (beta chain) was captured by sequencing in a study of T cell repertoires in cytomegalovirus infection (dated by TCRdb to the late 2010s). About the full investigation: Peptide stimulations targeted recently identified HLA-C-restricted CMV epitopes, whose presentation resists viral immunomodulation, together with well-studied HLA-B-restricted epitopes. The HLA type of each donor mattered for the analysis, because public TCR beta signatures pointed to carriage of CMV infection along with the matching HLA type.

The sequencer listed for this sample is Illumina HiSeq 1500. The raw public reads went through TCRdb reprocessing: fastp at Q25, MiXCR clone calling, in-frame beta chains kept. Rows are combined by CDR3 protein, so each entry shows the most common genes and DNA. In all, the sample holds about 900,000 distinct CDR3 sequences, and approximately 31% of those were seen once. The ten largest make up over 10% of the sample. Worth noting for this clonotype: It lacks a known antigen. Per-base qualities were not stored, and no clone one base away is much larger.

The paper as a whole reports these results and caveats: The ex vivo response was dominated by HLA-C-restricted CMV-specific TCR beta clonotypes, which also provided the single most frequent clonotype in two of eight donors. In both this cohort and an independent cohort of 350 to 400 donors, the cumulative frequency of public TCR beta family members distinguished carriers of CMV infection plus the relevant HLA type.

This sample's treatment or condition label indicates: in vitro stimulation with specific CMV peptide epitopes to enrich CMV-specific T cells. Trimming removed 3 bases from V and 2 bases from J, leaving 16 bases between the germline ends. Measured from the cysteine to the phenylalanine, the CDR3 is 15 residues long. The retained sequence is limited to the CDR3, 45 bases, with the frame set at the first base. The germline V gene (reference sequence) specifies DFQATT as CDR1 and SNEGSKA as CDR2. This chain is built from TRBV20-1 and TRBJ1-2; no D gene call is confident. This sample comprised cultured CD8+ T cells from PBMCs, obtained from culture after CMV antigen stimulation. The origin of this receptor is a human donor in good health (CMV status not recorded). Some clones in this sample may be carry-over from other donors' samples. The CDR3 corresponds to CSASFPEPTNYGYTF. The nucleotides are TGCAGTGCTAGTTTCCCAGAACCCACCAACTATGGCTACACCTTC.